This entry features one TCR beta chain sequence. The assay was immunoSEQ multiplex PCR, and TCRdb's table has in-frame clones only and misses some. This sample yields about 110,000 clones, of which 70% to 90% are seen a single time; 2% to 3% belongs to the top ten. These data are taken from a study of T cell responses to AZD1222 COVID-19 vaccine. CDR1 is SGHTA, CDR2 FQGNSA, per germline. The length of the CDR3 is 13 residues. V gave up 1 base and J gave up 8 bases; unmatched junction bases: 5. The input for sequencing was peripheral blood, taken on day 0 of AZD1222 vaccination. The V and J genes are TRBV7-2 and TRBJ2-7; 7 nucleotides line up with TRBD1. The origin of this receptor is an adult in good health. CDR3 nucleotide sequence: TGTGCCAGCAGCTTAGAGACAGGGACCCAGCAGTACTTC. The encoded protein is CASSLETGTQQYF.